These 17 T cell receptor beta chains were sequenced from one sample in a study of T cell responses to AZD1222 COVID-19 vaccine. The data were produced by immunoSEQ multiplex PCR, yet TCRdb's version contains in-frame clones alone and is incomplete. Altogether roughly 70,000 clones are present, about 85% being singletons, with the ten largest covering about a fifth. This specimen consisted of peripheral blood, obtained on day 0 of AZD1222 vaccination. Receptors originate from an adult in good health.

The chain couples TRBV3-1 (or the pseudogene TRBV3-2) to TRBJ2-3; D unresolved. Trimming removed 2 bases at V and 6 bases at J, with 3 bases between. Per the germline V gene, CDR1 is LGHDT and CDR2 is YNNKEL (reference sequence). The length of the CDR3 is 11 residues. CDR3 in DNA: TGTGCCAGCAGCCAAACTGATACGCAGTATTTT. It translates to CASSQTDTQYF.

The chain employs TRBV7-2 and TRBJ2-7; D is ambiguous. The CDR3 contains 13 residues. Trimming took 6 bases from V and 2 from J, leaving 11 bases between them. The germline gives CDR1 SGHTA, CDR2 FQGNSA. CDR3 sequence: CASSPLGAYEQYF. Here the CDR3 DNA reads TGTGCCAGCAGTCCGCTCGGCGCCTACGAGCAGTACTTC.

This chain joins TRBV28 and TRBJ1-2; D might be TRBD1 (6 bases). This CDR3 comprises 16 residues. The V and J ends lost 7 bases and 4 bases respectively, with 22 bases between them. Germline CDR1 is MDHEN and CDR2 is SYDVKM. In nucleotides, the CDR3 is TGTGCCAGCAAATTGGGGGGCAAGAGTTTGATCTATGGCTACACCTTC. Translated, it gives CASKLGGKSLIYGYTF.

The gene calls are TRBV27 and TRBJ2-1; 9 positions agree with TRBD2. V shed 5 bases and J 3 bases; nucleotides not matched to a gene: 8. This CDR3 spans 16 amino acids. Germline V lookup: CDR1 MNHEY, CDR2 SMNVEV (reference sequence). The CDR3 protein is CASSPIAGADYNEQFF. The CDR3 region has the DNA TGTGCCAGCAGTCCCATAGCGGGAGCAGACTACAATGAGCAGTTCTTC.

The V call is TRBV29-1, the J call TRBJ2-5, with TRBD1 identical over 7 bases. The germline CDR1 and CDR2 sequences are SQVTM and ANQGSEA. The CDR3 spans 14 residues. V trimming: 6 bases; J trimming: 7 bases; junction bases outside the gene matches: 14. The CDR3 sequence is CSVEGTDEIWTQYF. The CDR3 DNA follows: TGCAGCGTAGAGGGGACAGACGAGATTTGGACCCAGTACTTC.

The V and J genes are TRBV3-1 (or the pseudogene TRBV3-2) and TRBJ1-1; TRBD1 matches at 7 bases. This CDR3 is 15 amino acids long. V was pared by 4 bases and J by 3 bases, with 8 bases of the junction left unmatched. Germline V lookup: CDR1 LGHDT, CDR2 YNNKEL (reference sequence). The DNA for the CDR3 is TGTGCCAGCAGCCCCCTCCTAGGGGGCTACACTGAAGCTTTCTTT. It yields the protein CASSPLLGGYTEAFF.

CDR3 loop: CSVLRDEREQYF. CDR3 nucleotides: TGCAGCGTTCTCAGGGACGAGCGCGAGCAGTACTTC. The chain couples TRBV29-1 to TRBJ2-7, with D perhaps matching TRBD1 or TRBD2 (5 bases each). CDR1 and CDR2 (germline): SQVTM, ANQGSEA. This CDR3 is 12 amino acids long. V dropped 5 bases and J dropped 6 bases, with 14 bases sitting between them.

CDR3 DNA: TGTGCCAGCAGCCGCTCACTACGGAGGGGCTCCTACAATGAGCAGTTCTTC. It translates to CASSRSLRRGSYNEQFF. The chain is built from TRBV3-1 (or the pseudogene TRBV3-2) and TRBJ2-1; D is possibly TRBD2 (6 bases). The CDR3 runs to 17 residues. Germline CDR1 reads LGHDT; CDR2 reads YNNKEL (reference sequence). Deletions cut 4 bases from V and 0 bases from J, with 16 bases between.

The chain joins TRBV12-5 to TRBJ2-4; D is ambiguous. V lost 0 bases to trimming and J lost 0 bases, with 6 bases between them. CDR3 length equals 15 residues. Germline V gene data show CDR1 as LGHNT and CDR2 as FRNRAP. In DNA form, the CDR3 reads TGTGCTAGTGGTTTGGTAGGGCTAGCCAAAAACATTCAGTACTTC. Its protein is CASGLVGLAKNIQYF.

This rearrangement joins TRBV5-1 to TRBJ1-1; D is uncertain. Germline CDR1 SGHRS, CDR2 YFSETQ. With 1 base removed from V and 6 bases from J, the gap between germline ends came to 10 bases. This CDR3 is 13 amino acids long. For the CDR3, the DNA is TGCGCCAGCAGCTTGTTGTCAGGCGCTGAAGCTTTCTTT. The encoded protein is CASSLLSGAEAFF.

The chain combines TRBV19 with TRBJ1-6; D remains ambiguous. Germline CDR1 reads LNHDA; CDR2 reads SQIVND (reference sequence). The CDR3 sequence is 14 residues long. Trimming shortened V by 6 bases and J by 7 bases, and 13 bases separated the two germline ends. In DNA form, the CDR3 reads TGTGCCAGTAGAGGGCAAAACAGCAATTCACCCCTCCACTTT. It translates to CASRGQNSNSPLHF.

The gene calls are TRBV7-2 and TRBJ2-7; a weak D match, TRBD1 (5 bases). Trimming stripped 3 bases from V and 2 bases from J, with 8 bases between. This CDR3 has 13 residues. CDR1 SGHTA and CDR2 FQGNSA come from the germline V gene. The CDR3 loop reads CASSLGRAYEQYF. In nucleotides, the CDR3 is TGTGCCAGCAGCTTGGGCAGGGCCTACGAGCAGTACTTC.

This clone was seen a handful of times. The rearrangement links TRBV6-2 or TRBV6-3 to TRBJ1-2, with TRBD1 identical over 7 bases. Germline-derived CDR1 and CDR2 are MNHEY and SVGEGT. The CDR3 has 14 residues. J lost 7 bases, V lost 2 bases, and 7 bases had no gene match. CDR3 residues: CASSYLDREAGYTF. CDR3 sequence (DNA): TGTGCCAGCAGTTACCTTGACAGGGAGGCTGGCTACACCTTC.

The J gene is TRBJ1-1, the V gene TRBV6-5; D possibly corresponds to TRBD1 (6 bases). This CDR3 is built from 14 residues. V was clipped by 6 bases and J by 0 bases, with 11 bases between them. The germline CDR1 and CDR2 sequences are MNHEY and SVGAGI. CDR3 DNA sequence: TGTGCCAGCAGACCGACAGGCGTGAACACTGAAGCTTTCTTT. Translation gives CASRPTGVNTEAFF.

The chain joins TRBV2 to TRBJ1-5; D not resolved. Germline V gives CDR1 SNHLY, CDR2 FYNNEI. The CDR3 is 13 amino acids. The V gene lost 3 bases and the J gene lost 7 bases, with 10 bases spanning the gap. The CDR3 sequence is CASSEAGFQPQHF. CDR3 coding DNA: TGTGCCAGCAGTGAGGCGGGTTTCCAGCCCCAGCATTTT.

The chain employs TRBV4-2 and TRBJ2-5, with D possibly TRBD1 on 6 matching bases. CDR3 length equals 14 residues. The germline V and J ends were trimmed by 4 bases and 1 base, with 10 bases remaining between them. Looked up from germline, CDR1 is LGHNA and CDR2 is YNFKEQ. CDR3 coding DNA: TGTGCCAGCAGCCTACAGACAGGCCAAGAGACCCAGTACTTC. It codes for CASSLQTGQETQYF.

This clone was found once. The gene calls are TRBV19 and TRBJ1-5; D unclear. V was clipped by 2 bases and J by 0 bases, with 8 bases between them. CDR1 and CDR2 from the germline V gene are LNHDA and SQIVND (reference sequence). The CDR3 runs to 15 residues. CDR3 DNA sequence: TGTGCCAGTAGTATAACAGCTTATAGCAATCAGCCCCAGCATTTT. Protein product: CASSITAYSNQPQHF.